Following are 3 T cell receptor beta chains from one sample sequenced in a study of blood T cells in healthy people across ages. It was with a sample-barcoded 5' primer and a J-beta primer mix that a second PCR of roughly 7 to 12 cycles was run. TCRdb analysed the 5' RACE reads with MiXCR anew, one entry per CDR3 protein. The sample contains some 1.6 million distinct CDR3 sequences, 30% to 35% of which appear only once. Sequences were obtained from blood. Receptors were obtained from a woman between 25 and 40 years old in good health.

CDR3 loop: CSARMDSGVKNIQYF. The CDR3 DNA is TGCAGTGCTCGAATGGATAGCGGGGTAAAAAACATTCAGTACTTC. V gene TRBV20-1 combines with J gene TRBJ2-4; 8 bases agree with TRBD2. With V trimmed by 5 bases and J by 4 bases, 10 bases remained unmatched. CDR3 length: 15 amino acids. Germline CDR1 DFQATT, CDR2 SNEGSKA (reference sequence).

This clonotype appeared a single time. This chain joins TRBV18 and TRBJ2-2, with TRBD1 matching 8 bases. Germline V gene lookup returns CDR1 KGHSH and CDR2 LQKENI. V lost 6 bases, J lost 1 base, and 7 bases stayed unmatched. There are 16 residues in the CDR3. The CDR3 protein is CASSGSGTGNTGELFF. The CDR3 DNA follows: TGTGCCAGCTCGGGTTCCGGGACAGGGAACACCGGGGAGCTGTTTTTT.

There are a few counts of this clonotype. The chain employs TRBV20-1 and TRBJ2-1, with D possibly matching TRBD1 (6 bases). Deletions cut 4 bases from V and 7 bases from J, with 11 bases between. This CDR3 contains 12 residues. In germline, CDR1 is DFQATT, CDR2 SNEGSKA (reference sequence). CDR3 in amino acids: CSATPTGNEQFF. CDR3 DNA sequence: TGCAGTGCTACGCCAACAGGGAATGAGCAGTTCTTC.